This entry is about one T cell receptor beta chain. The target of this receptor is not known. No qualities accompany the bases; no much larger clone lies one base away. There are 16 amino acids in the CDR3, from cysteine to phenylalanine inclusive. The retained sequence is limited to the CDR3, 48 bases, with the frame set at the first base. A distance of 17 bases separates the germline ends of V and J, which lose 7 bases and 0 bases respectively. In the germline V gene (reference sequence), CDR1 corresponds to LNHDA and CDR2 to SQIVND. The time point label for this specimen denotes: week 11, during vaccination. Every vaccine dose consisted of 300 ug of a 20-mer mutant IDH1 peptide in Montanide, administered subcutaneously together with topical imiquimod. Newly diagnosed WHO grade 3 or 4 IDH1-mutant astrocytomas showing loss of nuclear ATRX were present in the donors. The samples were drawn from NOA16, a multicentre, single-arm, open-label phase I trial in Germany that tested a mutant IDH1 peptide vaccine in humans for the first time. Genomic DNA for TCRB sequencing was extracted from EDTA blood using the DNeasy Blood and Tissue Kit.

These data come from a study of a mutant IDH1 vaccine in newly diagnosed glioma (dated by TCRdb to the early 2020s). With respect to the entire study: Patients were given eight vaccinations, in weeks 1, 3, 5, 7, 11, 15, 19 and 23, which matched visits V03 through V10. Vaccination was initiated 4-6 weeks after radiotherapy alone, or concurrently with temozolomide cycles in the chemotherapy-containing groups. The approximately 29 treated patients were roughly 62% male and about 38% female, with a mean age of approximately 38 years. Before enrollment, most patients had been given radiochemotherapy with temozolomide as standard therapy, while the rest had received either radiotherapy alone or temozolomide alone. Six visits were used for peripheral blood collection: V03 (baseline), V05, V07, V10, V12 and V13. For exploratory analyses, about two dozen treated patients had longitudinal TCRB deep sequencing done wherever samples were available. Overall study outcomes, separate from this receptor: The authors stated that sample limitations prevented analyses of patient blood samples from being reproduced. Immune responses induced by the vaccine were seen in over 90% of patients across multiple MHC alleles. Changes in the top peripheral T cell clonotypes picked up by TCRB sequencing did not appear to be linked to pseudoprogression. PBMC samples for TCRB deep sequencing were selected based on availability.

The library was made by the immunoSEQ multiplex PCR assay. Rearranged TCR beta chain sequences were amplified with the hsTCRB Kit following the manufacturer's protocol. An Illumina MiSeq was used to sequence the TCRB libraries. In the paper's pipeline: The proprietary platform of the kit vendor was used for demultiplexing, trimming and gene mapping. The table was pulled from immuneACCESS by TCRdb, which kept in-frame rearrangements only. Such tables lose some clones; where checked, under half of the loss comes from unresolved V genes, and the rest has no known cause. D and trimming were read from the DNA, whereas the V and J calls and clone size are those reported in that table. For this sample there are tens of thousands of clones; 80% appear just once. The ten top clones hold around 5.7% of the sample.

Sequenced here: PBMCs, sampled from a glioma patient whose treatment included an IDH1 peptide vaccine. The rearranged chain carries TRBV19 and TRBJ2-3, with TRBD1 perhaps the D gene, on 5 matching bases. The receptor was isolated from a man aged 45 to 65 with glioma. The CDR3 sequence is CASNGDGHPSTDTQYF. The bases are TGTGCCAGTAACGGAGACGGACATCCTAGCACAGATACGCAGTATTTT.